This T cell receptor beta chain was retrieved from a study of blood T cell repertoires in COVID-19. Trimming removed 6 bases from V and 4 bases from J; junction bases left unmatched: 8. There are 14 residues in the CDR3. The germline CDR1 and CDR2 sequences are MNHEY and SMNVEV (reference sequence). Original processing methods: Reference gene primer amplification gave nucleated cell count estimates. Only in-frame clones appear in the TCRdb table, and some are missing; sequencing was by immunoSEQ multiplex PCR. V, J and clone size are those of that table, while D and trimming were read from the DNA. Here the sample spans some 220,000 clones, roughly 85% being singletons. This clone has a single count.

This rearrangement joins TRBV27 to TRBJ2-7, with 8 positions matching TRBD1. Sequenced: PBMCs or T cells enriched from blood (not recorded which). This clonotype originated in a woman aged 40 to 50 with acute COVID-19. The CDR3, as DNA: TGTGCCAGCAGCCTGACAGGGGCAGGTTACGAGCAGTACTTC. This codes for CASSLTGAGYEQYF.